The source of this T cell receptor (beta chain) is a study of blood T cells in healthy people across ages. Isolated PBMCs totaled at least 6.5 million in each sample. The CDR3 length is 15 residues. Looked up from germline, CDR1 is SQVTM and CDR2 is ANQGSEA. V shed 0 bases, J shed 8 bases, and the junction held 7 bases outside the gene matches. Next came a second PCR, run for 7 to 11 cycles, which used a sample-barcoded 5' primer along with a J-beta primer mix. Unique molecular identifiers of 12 random nucleotides labeled each cDNA. TCRdb passed the 5' RACE reads through MiXCR, listing each CDR3 protein once. The table has some 1.8 million distinct CDR3 sequences, approximately 39% seen once.

The source is a human donor in good health. The chain is built from TRBV29-1 and TRBJ1-2, with TRBD1 identical over 12 bases. The sample taken for sequencing was blood. CDR3 bases: TGCAGCGTTGAAGATCCGGGACAGGGGGCCGAAGGCTACACCTTC. Its protein product is CSVEDPGQGAEGYTF.